This TCR beta chain was identified during a study of blood T cells in healthy people across ages (dated by TCRdb to between 2015 and 2017). Background on the whole study: In model experiments, roughly one uniquely barcoded TCR beta cDNA molecule per two T cells was captured by template switching. Using deep sequencing normalized with unique cDNA molecular identifiers, the study measured how TCR beta repertoire diversity changes with age. The donors were divided into four age groups: young (average around 16 years), middle-aged (about 40), aged (roughly 66) and long-lived (approximately 74). To avoid experimental bias, donors of different ages were randomly spread across the sequencing lanes. Using the same blood draw, the study looked at two additional independent replicas of 1 million unique cDNA reads for two donors, one aged 18 to 29 and the other aged 80 or older.

Taken from the germline V gene, the CDR1 and CDR2 loops are LGHNA and YNFKEQ. Including cysteine and phenylalanine, the CDR3 has 15 amino acids. Kept here is only the CDR3 DNA, which spans 45 bases and is read in frame from base 1. Donors were 30 to 45 systemically healthy Caucasian individuals from Russia aged roughly 6 to 90 years. Each donor gave 8 to 10 milliliters of peripheral blood, collected into EDTA-treated Vacutainer tubes. Ficoll-Paque density-gradient centrifugation was used to isolate PBMCs, with at least 6 million obtained per sample. Trizol reagent was used to extract total RNA from the PBMCs, yielding at least 6 micrograms per sample. For every donor, flow cytometry on a PBMC aliquot measured the percentage of naive CD45RAhigh/CD27high T cells. Library preparation was by 5' RACE. Sequenced using an Illumina HiSeq 2500. A second roughly 7 to 11 cycle PCR used a sample-barcoded 5' primer and a J-beta primer mix. A unique molecular identifier was introduced onto each TCR beta cDNA molecule by a template-switch 5' adaptor carrying 12 random nucleotides. At least 3 million CDR3-containing paired-end reads were obtained from each sample. First-strand cDNA was synthesized from all RNA with the Mint cDNA synthesis kit, primed by a TRBC-specific oligonucleotide. Following uracil-DNA glycosylase treatment, a first 18-cycle PCR with universal primers M1SS and BC2_uni_R was performed on all cDNA. The authors' pipeline ran thus. For normalization, 1 million high-quality reads were randomly selected from each sample, with every read carrying a distinct molecular identifier. Reads sharing molecular identifiers were discarded rather than binned into consensus sequences. MiTCR, with a Q25 quality threshold and the strictest error-elimination algorithm, was used for CDR3 identification, clonotype clustering and error correction. A nonparametric unseen species model using Euler transformation provided a lower-bound estimate of total TCR beta diversity. TCRdb reworked the public reads: Q25 trimming with fastp, MiXCR clone assembly, productive beta chains retained. Each CDR3 protein appears once, grouped with its most common genes and DNA. V and J calls and clone size were set by TCRdb, not the authors. The sample includes about 670,000 distinct CDR3 sequences, with approximately 40% observed a single time. Of the sample, about 30% falls within the top ten clones.

Comments on this clonotype: It has no known antigen specificity. No much larger clonotype is one base removed from it; base qualities were not supplied.

Overall study results and their limits: Because profiling used bulk unsorted PBMCs, naive and antigen-experienced compartments could not be compared conclusively. Estimates of total diversity from one million sequenced T cells were regarded as lower bounds and underestimates. There was a strong correlation between observed TCR beta diversity and the percentage of naive T cells measured by flow cytometry. Observed TCR beta diversity per million T cells fell roughly linearly with age, and a significant reduction was already apparent by age roughly 40. Donor CMV infection status was unknown, potentially confounding age-related changes in expanded clonotypes. The long-lived group showed more naive CD4+ T cells, fewer expanded clones and increased TCR diversity than the aged group, suggesting age selection.

The clonotype was recovered from a man at least 80 years old in good health. The sequenced sample consisted of blood. Recombination joined TRBV4-2 with TRBJ2-5, and perhaps TRBD2 as D gene, on 5 matching bases. The J call may not be correct, given that the DNA end is closer to TRBJ2-7. The sequenced DNA is TGTGCCAGCAGCCAACGTCATTATACTAGAGACGAGCAGTACTTC. This gives the protein CASSQRHYTRDEQYF.